This passage covers 2 T cell receptor beta chains from one sample sequenced in a study of cytomegalovirus exposure and HLA in healthy donors. PCR amplification relied on 60 Vbeta primers (plus 13 Jbeta primers). The data were produced by immunoSEQ multiplex PCR, yet TCRdb's version contains in-frame clones alone and is incomplete. The sample includes 150,000 to 200,000 clones, less than 80% of them seen just once. Material: PBMCs. Receptors originate from a man in his forties in good health and CMV-seronegative.

This sequence joins TRBV9 and TRBJ1-1; D unresolved. Germline lookup yields CDR1 SGDLS and CDR2 YYNGEE. The CDR3 length is 13 residues. Trimming stripped 3 bases from V and 6 bases from J, with 12 bases between. CDR3 in amino acids: CASSDQERSEAFF. DNA of the CDR3: TGTGCCAGCAGCGATCAGGAACGATCTGAAGCTTTCTTT.

Note on this clone: Other nucleotide sequences in the sample specify the same CDR3. This chain links TRBV29-1 with TRBJ2-3, with D maybe TRBD2 (5 bases). Germline CDR1 and CDR2: SQVTM and ANQGSEA. Trimming left V 6 bases short and J 6 bases short, with 10 bases between. This CDR3 contains 11 residues. CDR3 loop: CSVSPGDTQYF. The CDR3 DNA sequence: TGCAGCGTCTCCCCGGGGGATACGCAGTATTTT.